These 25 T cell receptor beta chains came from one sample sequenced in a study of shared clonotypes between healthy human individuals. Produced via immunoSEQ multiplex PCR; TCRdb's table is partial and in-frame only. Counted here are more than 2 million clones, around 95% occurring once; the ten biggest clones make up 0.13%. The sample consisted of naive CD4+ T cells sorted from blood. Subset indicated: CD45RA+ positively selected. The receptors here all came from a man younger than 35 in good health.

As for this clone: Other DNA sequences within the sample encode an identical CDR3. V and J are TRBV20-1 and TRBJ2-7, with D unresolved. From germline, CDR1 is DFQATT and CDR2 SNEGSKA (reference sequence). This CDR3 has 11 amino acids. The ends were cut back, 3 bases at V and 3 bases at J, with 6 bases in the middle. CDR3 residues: CSASSDYEQYF. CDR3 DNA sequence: TGCAGTGCTAGTTCGGACTACGAGCAGTACTTC.

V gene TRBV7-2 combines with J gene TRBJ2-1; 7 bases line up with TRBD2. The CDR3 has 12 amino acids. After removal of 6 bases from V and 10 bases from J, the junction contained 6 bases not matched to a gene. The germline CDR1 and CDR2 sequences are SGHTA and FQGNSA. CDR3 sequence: CASSPRDYEQFF. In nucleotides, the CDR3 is TGTGCCAGCAGTCCCCGGGACTACGAGCAGTTCTTC.

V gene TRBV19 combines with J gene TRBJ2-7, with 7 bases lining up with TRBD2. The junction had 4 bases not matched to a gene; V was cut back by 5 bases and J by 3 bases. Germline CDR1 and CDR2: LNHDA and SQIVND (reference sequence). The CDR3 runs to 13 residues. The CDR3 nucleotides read TGTGCCAGTAGTCCGGGGGGATTCTACGAGCAGTACTTC. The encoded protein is CASSPGGFYEQYF.

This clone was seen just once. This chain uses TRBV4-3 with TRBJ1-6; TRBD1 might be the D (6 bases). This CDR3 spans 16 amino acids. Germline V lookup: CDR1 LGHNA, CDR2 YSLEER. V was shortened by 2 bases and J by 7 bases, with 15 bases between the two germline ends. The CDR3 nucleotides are TGCGCCAGCAGCCAAACCGGGACACTCGACAATTCACCCCTCCACTTT. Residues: CASSQTGTLDNSPLHF.

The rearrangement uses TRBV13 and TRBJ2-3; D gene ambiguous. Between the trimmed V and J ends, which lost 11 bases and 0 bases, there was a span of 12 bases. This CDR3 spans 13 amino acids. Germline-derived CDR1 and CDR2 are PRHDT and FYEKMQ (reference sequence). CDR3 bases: TGTGCCGGCCGGGCCAGAAGCACAGATACGCAGTATTTT. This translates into CAGRARSTDTQYF. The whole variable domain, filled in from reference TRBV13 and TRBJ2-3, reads AAGVIQSPRHLIKEKRETATLKCYPIPRHDTVYWYQQGPGQDPQFLISFYEKMQSDKGSIPDRFSAQQFSDYHSELNMSSLELGDSALYFCAGRARSTDTQYFGPGTRLTVL.

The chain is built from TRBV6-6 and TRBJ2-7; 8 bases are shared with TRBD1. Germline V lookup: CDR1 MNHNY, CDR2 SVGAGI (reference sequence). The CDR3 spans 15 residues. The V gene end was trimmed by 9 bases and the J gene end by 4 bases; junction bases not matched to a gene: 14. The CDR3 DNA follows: TGTGCCAGTGGGGAAGGACAGGGTAGAACTTACGAGCAGTACTTC. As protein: CASGEGQGRTYEQYF.

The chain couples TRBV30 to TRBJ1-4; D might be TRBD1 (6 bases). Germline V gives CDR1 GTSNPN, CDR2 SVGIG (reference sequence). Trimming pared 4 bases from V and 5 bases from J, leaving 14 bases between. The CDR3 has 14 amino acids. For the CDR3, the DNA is TGTGCCTGGAAACGGGACAAACTGAATGAAAAACTGTTTTTT. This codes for CAWKRDKLNEKLFF. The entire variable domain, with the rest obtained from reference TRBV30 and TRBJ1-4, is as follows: SQTIHQWPATLVQPVGSPLSLECTVEGTSNPNLYWYRQAAGRGLQLLFYSVGIGQISSEVPQNLSASRPQDRQFILSSKKLLLSDSGFYLCAWKRDKLNEKLFFGSGTQLSVL.

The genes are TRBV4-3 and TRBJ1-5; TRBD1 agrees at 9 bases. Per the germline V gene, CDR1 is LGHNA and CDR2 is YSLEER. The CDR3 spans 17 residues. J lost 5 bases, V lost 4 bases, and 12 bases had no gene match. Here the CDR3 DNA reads TGCGCCAGCAGCCTGAATTATGGGACAGGGTACGATCAGCCCCAGCATTTT. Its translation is CASSLNYGTGYDQPQHF.

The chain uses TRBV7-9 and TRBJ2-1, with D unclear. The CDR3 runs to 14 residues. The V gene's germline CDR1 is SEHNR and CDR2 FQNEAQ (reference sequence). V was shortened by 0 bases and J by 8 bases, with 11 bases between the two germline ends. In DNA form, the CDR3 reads TGTGCCAGCAGCTTAGCGCCCAAGTTCGATGAGCAGTTCTTC. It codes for CASSLAPKFDEQFF. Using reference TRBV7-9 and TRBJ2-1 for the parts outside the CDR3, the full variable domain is DTGVSQNPRHKITKRGQNVTFRCDPISEHNRLYWYRQTLGQGPEFLTYFQNEAQLEKSRLLSDRFSAERPKGSFSTLEIQRTEQGDSAMYLCASSLAPKFDEQFFGPGTRLTVL.

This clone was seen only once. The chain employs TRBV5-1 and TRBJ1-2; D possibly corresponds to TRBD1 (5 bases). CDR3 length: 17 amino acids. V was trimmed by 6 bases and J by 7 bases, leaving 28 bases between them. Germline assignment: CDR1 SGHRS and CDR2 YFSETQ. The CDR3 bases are TGCGCCAGCAACATCGGGGCCCTTCCCGGGTTTTCAGGTGGCTACACCTTC. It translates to CASNIGALPGFSGGYTF. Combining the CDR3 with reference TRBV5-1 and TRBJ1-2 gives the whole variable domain KAGVTQTPRYLIKTRGQQVTLSCSPISGHRSVSWYQQTPGQGLQFLFEYFSETQRNKGNFPGRFSGRQFSNSRSEMNVSTLELGDSALYLCASNIGALPGFSGGYTFGSGTRLTVV.

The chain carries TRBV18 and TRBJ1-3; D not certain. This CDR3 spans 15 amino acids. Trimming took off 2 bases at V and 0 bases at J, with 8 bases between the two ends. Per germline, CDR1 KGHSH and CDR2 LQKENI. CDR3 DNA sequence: TGTGCCAGCTCACCAGGGGTTGACTCTGGAAACACCATATATTTT. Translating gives CASSPGVDSGNTIYF. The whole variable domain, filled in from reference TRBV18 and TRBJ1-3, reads NAGVMQNPRHLVRRRGQEARLRCSPMKGHSHVYWYRQLPEEGLKFMVYLQKENIIDESGMPKERFSAEFPKEGPSILRIQQVVRGDSAAYFCASSPGVDSGNTIYFGEGSWLTVV.

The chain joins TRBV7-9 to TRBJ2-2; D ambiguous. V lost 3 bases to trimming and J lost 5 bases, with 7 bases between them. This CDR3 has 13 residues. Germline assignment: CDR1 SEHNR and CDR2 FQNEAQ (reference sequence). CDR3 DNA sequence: TGTGCCAGCAGCTTGTCGACAACCGGGGAGCTGTTTTTT. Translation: CASSLSTTGELFF.

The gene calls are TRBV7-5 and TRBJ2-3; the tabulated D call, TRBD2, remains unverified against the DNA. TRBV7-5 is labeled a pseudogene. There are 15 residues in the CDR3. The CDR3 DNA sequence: TGTGCCAGAAGCTTAGCTAGCGACTACCCAGATACGCAGTATTTT. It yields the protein CARSLASDYPDTQYF.

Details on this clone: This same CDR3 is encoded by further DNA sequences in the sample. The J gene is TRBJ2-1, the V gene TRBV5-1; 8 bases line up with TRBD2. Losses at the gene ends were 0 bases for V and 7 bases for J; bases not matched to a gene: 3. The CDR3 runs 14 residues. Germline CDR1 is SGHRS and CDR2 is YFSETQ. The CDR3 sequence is CASSLVSGSNEQFF. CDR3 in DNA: TGCGCCAGCAGCTTGGTGAGCGGGAGTAATGAGCAGTTCTTC.

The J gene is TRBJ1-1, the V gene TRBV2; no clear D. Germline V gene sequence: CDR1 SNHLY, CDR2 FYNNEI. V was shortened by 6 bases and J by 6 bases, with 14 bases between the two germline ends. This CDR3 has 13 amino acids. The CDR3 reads CASRGRITAEAFF. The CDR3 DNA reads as TGTGCCAGCAGGGGGAGAATAACCGCTGAAGCTTTCTTT. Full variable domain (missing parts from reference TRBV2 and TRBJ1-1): EPEVTQTPSHQVTQMGQEVILRCVPISNHLYFYWYRQILGQKVEFLVSFYNNEISEKSEIFDDQFSVERPDGSNFTLKIRSTKLEDSAMYFCASRGRITAEAFFGQGTRLTVV.

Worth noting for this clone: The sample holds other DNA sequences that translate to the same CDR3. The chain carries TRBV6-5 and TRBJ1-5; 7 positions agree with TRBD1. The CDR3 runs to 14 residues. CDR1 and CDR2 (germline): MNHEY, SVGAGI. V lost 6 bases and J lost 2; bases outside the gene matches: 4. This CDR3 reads CASSATGGNQPQHF. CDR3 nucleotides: TGTGCCAGCAGCGCTACAGGGGGCAATCAGCCCCAGCATTTT.

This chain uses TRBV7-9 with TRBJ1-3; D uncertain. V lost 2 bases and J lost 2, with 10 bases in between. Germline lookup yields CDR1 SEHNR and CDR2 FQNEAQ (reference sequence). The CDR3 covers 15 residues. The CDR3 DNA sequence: TGTGCCAGCAGCTTATTCCGAACCACTGGAAACACCATATATTTT. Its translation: CASSLFRTTGNTIYF. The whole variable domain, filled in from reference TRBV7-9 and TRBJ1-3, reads DTGVSQNPRHKITKRGQNVTFRCDPISEHNRLYWYRQTLGQGPEFLTYFQNEAQLEKSRLLSDRFSAERPKGSFSTLEIQRTEQGDSAMYLCASSLFRTTGNTIYFGEGSWLTVV.

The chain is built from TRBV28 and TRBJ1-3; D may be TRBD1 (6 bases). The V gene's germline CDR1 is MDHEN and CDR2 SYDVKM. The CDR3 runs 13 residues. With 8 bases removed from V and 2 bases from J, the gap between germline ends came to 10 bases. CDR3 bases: TGTGCCAGCCTTCGACAGGCTGGAAACACCATATATTTT. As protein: CASLRQAGNTIYF.

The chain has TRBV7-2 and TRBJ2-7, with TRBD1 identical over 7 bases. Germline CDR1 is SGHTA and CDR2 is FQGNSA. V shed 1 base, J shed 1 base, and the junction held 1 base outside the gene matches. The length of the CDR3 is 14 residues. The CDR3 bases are TGTGCCAGCAGCTTAGGGGACAGATCCTACGAGCAGTACTTC. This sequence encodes CASSLGDRSYEQYF. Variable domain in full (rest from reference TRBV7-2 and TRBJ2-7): GAGVSQSPSNKVTEKGKDVELRCDPISGHTALYWYRQSLGQGLEFLIYFQGNSAPDKSGLPSDRFSAERTGGSVSTLTIQRTQQEDSAVYLCASSLGDRSYEQYFGPGTRLTVT.

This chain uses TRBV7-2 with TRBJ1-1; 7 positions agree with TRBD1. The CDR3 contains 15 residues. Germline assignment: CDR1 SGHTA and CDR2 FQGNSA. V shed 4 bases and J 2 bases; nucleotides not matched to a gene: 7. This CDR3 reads CASSSGQVGNTEAFF. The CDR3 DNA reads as TGTGCCAGCAGCTCAGGACAGGTCGGAAACACTGAAGCTTTCTTT.

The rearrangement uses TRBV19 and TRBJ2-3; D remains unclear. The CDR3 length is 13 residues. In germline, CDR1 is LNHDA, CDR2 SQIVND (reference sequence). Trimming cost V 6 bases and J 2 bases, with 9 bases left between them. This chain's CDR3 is CASRYGATDTQYF. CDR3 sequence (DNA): TGTGCCAGTAGATACGGCGCCACAGATACGCAGTATTTT.

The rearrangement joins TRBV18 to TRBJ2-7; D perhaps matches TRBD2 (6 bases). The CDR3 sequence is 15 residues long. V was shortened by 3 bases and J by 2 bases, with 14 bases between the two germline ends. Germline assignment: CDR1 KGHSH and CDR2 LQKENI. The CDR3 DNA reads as TGTGCCAGCTCACCGCCGGGACTGTCCGCCTACGAGCAGTACTTC. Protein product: CASSPPGLSAYEQYF. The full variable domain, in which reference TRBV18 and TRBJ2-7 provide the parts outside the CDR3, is NAGVMQNPRHLVRRRGQEARLRCSPMKGHSHVYWYRQLPEEGLKFMVYLQKENIIDESGMPKERFSAEFPKEGPSILRIQQVVRGDSAAYFCASSPPGLSAYEQYFGPGTRLTVT.

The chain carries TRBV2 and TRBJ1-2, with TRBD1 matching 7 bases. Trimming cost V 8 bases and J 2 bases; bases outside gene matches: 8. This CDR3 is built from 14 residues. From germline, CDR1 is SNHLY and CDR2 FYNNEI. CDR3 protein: CASSTQGQNYGYTF. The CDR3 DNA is TGTGCCAGCTCCACGCAGGGACAGAACTATGGCTACACCTTC.

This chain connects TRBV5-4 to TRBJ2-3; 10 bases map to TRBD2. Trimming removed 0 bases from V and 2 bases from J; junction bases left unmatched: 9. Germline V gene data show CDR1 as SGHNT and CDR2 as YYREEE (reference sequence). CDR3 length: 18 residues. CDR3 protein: CASSLDGRSGGATDTQYF. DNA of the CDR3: TGTGCCAGCAGCTTGGACGGGAGGAGCGGGGGGGCCACAGATACGCAGTATTTT.

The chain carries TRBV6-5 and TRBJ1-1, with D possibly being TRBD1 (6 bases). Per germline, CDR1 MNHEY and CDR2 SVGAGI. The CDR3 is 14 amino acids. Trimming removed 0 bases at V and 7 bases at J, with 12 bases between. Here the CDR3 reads CASSYSYGQIEAFF. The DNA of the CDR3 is TGTGCCAGCAGTTACTCATATGGACAGATTGAAGCTTTCTTT.